This T cell receptor (beta chain) came from a study of blood T cell repertoires in COVID-19. About the research overall: Sources were T cells, B-cell-depleted T cells, or PBMCs; the material itself was cDNA or gDNA.

Method: immunoSEQ multiplex PCR; TCRdb's copy keeps in-frame clones and lacks some. This repertoire shows over 200,000 clones, around 85% found once; its top ten account for over 3%. Individuals drawn from approximately 26 US areas were about 18 to 95 years old. The V end was cut by 7 bases, the J end by 4 bases, with 16 bases between. Germline-derived CDR1 and CDR2 are LNHDA and SQIVND (reference sequence). The CDR3 contains 14 residues. The receptor was derived from a woman aged 45 to 65 in a cohort exposed to, infected with or recovered from COVID-19 (not recorded which). The chain links TRBV19 to TRBJ1-2; weak D call: TRBD1 (6 bases). Sequencing was done on a sample of PBMCs or T cells enriched from blood (not recorded which). The CDR3 here is CASIVGLGAYGYTF. CDR3 DNA sequence: TGTGCCAGTATAGTAGGTTTGGGGGCCTATGGCTACACCTTC.